The 30 T cell receptor beta chains listed next were all sequenced from one sample in a study of T cells in tuberculosis. Libraries were prepared by immunoSEQ multiplex PCR; TCRdb keeps only in-frame clonotypes and omits some of them. Of about 37,000 clones detected, about 91% appear once; the ten largest clones hold 2.4%. Time point in this sample: new active TB diagnosis, blood taken before or within 7 days of starting treatment. The sequencing here drew on PBMCs, taken at tuberculosis diagnosis. Every receptor here comes from an adult with tuberculosis.

The chain carries TRBV5-1 and TRBJ2-1, with 9 bases identical to TRBD1. J gave up 9 bases and V 7 bases, and 14 bases lay outside the gene matches. Germline CDR1 reads SGHRS; CDR2 reads YFSETQ. CDR3 length: 15 residues. As DNA, the CDR3 is TGCGCCAGCCTCCTCACAGGGGGCGCACAAAGTGAGCAGTTCTTC. As protein: CASLLTGGAQSEQFF.

The rearrangement links TRBV5-6 to TRBJ2-1; 9 bases are a match to TRBD2. The CDR3 runs to 19 residues. After removal of 0 bases from V and 7 bases from J, the junction contained 17 bases not matched to a gene. The germline V gene encodes CDR1 SGHDT and CDR2 YYEEEE. CDR3 residues: CASSLGGKSGGPGRNEQFF. The CDR3 DNA reads as TGTGCCAGCAGCTTGGGAGGGAAGAGCGGGGGGCCCGGGAGGAATGAGCAGTTCTTC.

This clone was seen a handful of times. V usage is TRBV7-6 and J usage is TRBJ2-2; perhaps TRBD1 as D (5 bases). V lost 2 bases and J lost 3, with 7 bases in between. The CDR3 is 14 residues long. The germline V gene encodes CDR1 SGHVS and CDR2 FNYEAQ. The CDR3 sequence: CASSLQGYTGELFF. In DNA form, the CDR3 reads TGTGCCAGCAGCTTACAGGGATACACCGGGGAGCTGTTTTTT. The whole variable domain, remainder taken from reference TRBV7-6 and TRBJ2-2, is GAGVSQSPRYKVTKRGQDVALRCDPISGHVSLYWYRQALGQGPEFLTYFNYEAQQDKSGLPNDRFSAERPEGSISTLTIQRTEQRDSAMYRCASSLQGYTGELFFGEGSRLTVL.

This rearrangement joins TRBV5-5 to TRBJ2-7; a possible D gene is TRBD1 (6 bases). This CDR3 is 15 amino acids long. CDR1 is SGHKS and CDR2 is YYEKEE in the germline V gene (reference sequence). The V and J ends lost 0 bases and 0 bases respectively, with 10 bases between them. The CDR3 sequence is CASSLEGTSSYEQYF. The CDR3 DNA is TGTGCCAGCAGCTTGGAAGGGACAAGCTCCTACGAGCAGTACTTC.

The gene calls are TRBV19 and TRBJ2-3; no clear D gene. CDR1 is LNHDA, CDR2 SQIVND, per germline (reference sequence). Trimming removed 3 bases from V and 3 bases from J, with 7 bases in between. The CDR3 contains 13 residues. CDR3 nucleotide sequence: TGTGCCAGTAGTATCCGACAAACAGATACGCAGTATTTT. Protein product: CASSIRQTDTQYF.

The chain combines TRBV5-6 with TRBJ1-5; D gene uncertain. Germline CDR1 reads SGHDT; CDR2 reads YYEEEE. The germline V and J ends were trimmed by 0 bases and 5 bases, with 6 bases remaining between them. This CDR3 region has 13 residues. The CDR3 bases are TGTGCCAGCAGCTTGGGAGATTATCAGCCCCAGCATTTT. Encoded protein: CASSLGDYQPQHF.

This chain uses TRBV5-1 with TRBJ2-3, with D hard to call. V was clipped by 0 bases and J by 6 bases, with 5 bases between them. The CDR3 contains 12 residues. Germline values: CDR1 SGHRS, CDR2 YFSETQ. CDR3 protein: CASSLVADTQYF. CDR3 DNA sequence: TGCGCCAGCAGCTTGGTTGCGGATACGCAGTATTTT.

V gene TRBV11-2 combines with J gene TRBJ2-6, with D possibly being TRBD1 (5 bases). CDR3 length: 17 residues. The germline V and J ends were trimmed by 1 base and 0 bases, with 10 bases remaining between them. Looked up from germline, CDR1 is SGHAT and CDR2 is FQNNGV. The chain's CDR3 is CASSLVGAGSGANVLTF. The CDR3 region has the DNA TGTGCCAGCAGCTTAGTAGGGGCCGGCTCTGGGGCCAACGTCCTGACTTTC.

The chain has TRBV9 and TRBJ2-1; 10 bases line up with TRBD2. CDR3 length equals 16 residues. CDR1 is SGDLS, CDR2 YYNGEE, per germline. J was trimmed by 1 base and V by 4 bases; bases with no gene match: 5. CDR3 in DNA: TGTGCCAGCAGCAGAGCGGGGGGGCAATCCTACAATGAGCAGTTCTTC. It encodes CASSRAGGQSYNEQFF. Full variable domain (outside the CDR3, taken from reference TRBV9 and TRBJ2-1): DSGVTQTPKHLITATGQRVTLRCSPRSGDLSVYWYQQSLDQGLQFLIQYYNGEERAKGNILERFSAQQFPDLHSELNLSSLELGDSALYFCASSRAGGQSYNEQFFGPGTRLTVL.

The V gene is TRBV11-2, the J gene TRBJ2-7, with D possibly TRBD2 on 5 matching bases. The CDR3 is 13 residues long. Germline lookup yields CDR1 SGHAT and CDR2 FQNNGV. Trimming pared 4 bases from V and 6 bases from J, leaving 13 bases between. For the CDR3, the DNA is TGTGCCAGCAGCTCTAGCCGGCAGTCCGAGCAGTACTTC. This gives the protein CASSSSRQSEQYF.

V is TRBV6-4 and J is TRBJ1-1; tentative D call: TRBD1 (6 bases). There are 13 residues in the CDR3. CDR1 MRHNA and CDR2 SNTAGT come from the germline V gene. Trimming stripped 5 bases from V and 2 bases from J, with 9 bases between. CDR3 sequence reads: CASSMTGNTEAFF. DNA of the CDR3: TGTGCCAGCAGTATGACAGGAAACACTGAAGCTTTCTTT.

The J gene is TRBJ2-7, the V gene TRBV25-1, with D tentatively TRBD2 (6 bases). V was trimmed by 8 bases and J by 6 bases, leaving 17 bases between them. Germline assignment: CDR1 MGHDK and CDR2 SYGVNS. This CDR3 has 13 residues. The chain's CDR3 is CASRSAGRTEQYF. The CDR3 region has the DNA TGTGCCAGCCGATCAGCGGGCCGGACCGAGCAGTACTTC.

J is TRBJ2-3 and V is TRBV2, with D hard to call. Trimming left V 6 bases short and J 4 bases short, with 11 bases between. CDR3 size: 13 residues. Germline assignment: CDR1 SNHLY and CDR2 FYNNEI. The CDR3 DNA is TGTGCCAGCAGCCCCCCTATTCCAGATACGCAGTATTTT. Protein: CASSPPIPDTQYF.

The rearrangement joins TRBV9 to TRBJ2-1, with TRBD2 matching over 10 bases. CDR1 is SGDLS and CDR2 is YYNGEE in the germline V gene. The V segment lost 4 bases and the J segment 7 bases; nucleotides outside the gene matches: 5. The CDR3 covers 14 residues. CDR3 region: CASSTGTSANEQFF. The CDR3 DNA reads as TGTGCCAGCAGCACCGGGACTAGCGCTAATGAGCAGTTCTTC.

The chain joins TRBV5-1 to TRBJ1-5; a possible D gene is TRBD1 (5 bases). CDR1 is SGHRS and CDR2 is YFSETQ in the germline V gene. The V end was cut by 4 bases, the J end by 6 bases, with 14 bases between. This CDR3 is built from 14 residues. DNA for the CDR3: TGCGCCAGCAGCCCGGACGGGGGAAGTCAGCCCCAGCATTTT. It codes for CASSPDGGSQPQHF.

The genes are TRBV10-3 and TRBJ1-1; D is unclear. The CDR3 runs to 15 residues. V was clipped by 2 bases and J by 7 bases, with 17 bases between them. The V gene's germline CDR1 is ENHRY and CDR2 SYGVKD. The chain's CDR3 is CAISERPSGLGEAFF. The CDR3 region has the DNA TGTGCCATCAGTGAGCGACCCAGCGGGCTCGGTGAAGCTTTCTTT.

The CDR3 coding sequence is TGCGCCAGCAGCTTTCAGGGGGGATCTACGGTCGAGCAGTACTTC. This translates into CASSFQGGSTVEQYF. The J gene is TRBJ2-7, the V gene TRBV5-1; D perhaps matches TRBD1 (7 bases). The germline gives CDR1 SGHRS, CDR2 YFSETQ. The V gene lost 2 bases and the J gene lost 6 bases, with 18 bases spanning the gap. This CDR3 spans 15 amino acids.

The gene calls are TRBV18 and TRBJ2-3; tentatively, D is TRBD2 (6 bases). The V gene lost 2 bases and the J gene lost 4 bases, with 16 bases spanning the gap. The CDR3 has 16 amino acids. CDR1 is KGHSH, CDR2 LQKENI, per germline. This CDR3 reads CASSPTGLGRPDTQYF. CDR3 nucleotides: TGTGCCAGCTCACCAACGGGACTGGGCAGGCCAGATACGCAGTATTTT.

This chain connects TRBV4-1 to TRBJ2-1; TRBD2 matches at 7 bases. V was clipped by 4 bases and J by 2 bases; unmatched bases: 11. The CDR3 loop spans 17 amino acids. CDR1 and CDR2 from the germline V gene are MGHRA and YSYEKL. In DNA form, the CDR3 reads TGCGCCAGCAGCCGGCCGCGTGCGGGGGATACCTACAATGAGCAGTTCTTC. Translation: CASSRPRAGDTYNEQFF.

CDR3 protein: CASSSAGQANSGANVLTF. DNA of the CDR3: TGCGCCAGCAGCTCCGCGGGACAGGCGAACTCTGGGGCCAACGTCCTGACTTTC. This chain uses TRBV5-1 with TRBJ2-6; 8 bases map to TRBD1. With 3 bases clipped from V and 0 bases from J, the junction kept 8 bases outside the gene matches. CDR3 length equals 18 residues. Germline CDR1 reads SGHRS; CDR2 reads YFSETQ.

This rearrangement joins TRBV5-4 to TRBJ2-3; D is perhaps TRBD1 (6 bases). The length of the CDR3 is 14 residues. V was cut by 2 bases and J by 2 bases, with 9 bases left in between. Germline V gene data show CDR1 as SGHNT and CDR2 as YYREEE (reference sequence). The CDR3 bases are TGTGCCAGCAGCTTATGGACAGACACAGATACGCAGTATTTT. Translation gives CASSLWTDTDTQYF.

J is TRBJ2-7 and V is TRBV6-5; TRBD2 matches 8 bases. Germline V lookup: CDR1 MNHEY, CDR2 SVGAGI. The CDR3 has 15 amino acids. Germline trimming cut 4 bases from V and 4 bases from J; bases unmatched to any gene: 9. The CDR3 is CASSSAPRGGYEQYF. In DNA, the CDR3 is TGTGCCAGCAGTTCAGCCCCCCGGGGGGGTTACGAGCAGTACTTC.

The chain uses TRBV9 and TRBJ1-2; 7 positions match TRBD1. V was pared by 3 bases and J by 4 bases, with 9 bases of the junction left unmatched. The CDR3 runs 15 residues. Germline assignment: CDR1 SGDLS and CDR2 YYNGEE. The CDR3 DNA reads TGTGCCAGCAGCGCCAACAGGGGCATAGCCTATGGCTACACCTTC. Translating gives CASSANRGIAYGYTF.

This chain uses TRBV6-6 with TRBJ1-5; 8 bases fit TRBD1. The length of the CDR3 is 13 residues. The V gene end was trimmed by 6 bases and the J gene end by 8 bases; junction bases not matched to a gene: 6. Germline CDR1 MNHNY, CDR2 SVGAGI (reference sequence). Written as DNA, the CDR3 is TGTGCCAGCAGCTTGGACAGGGTCAAGCCCCAGCATTTT. Translated, it gives CASSLDRVKPQHF.

The chain joins TRBV2 to TRBJ2-5; tentatively, D is TRBD1 (6 bases). V was clipped by 5 bases and J by 4 bases, with 8 bases between them. CDR1 SNHLY and CDR2 FYNNEI come from the germline V gene. CDR3 size: 12 residues. CDR3 sequence (DNA): TGTGCCAGCAGTATCAGGGGAGAGACCCAGTACTTC. Translation: CASSIRGETQYF.

The CDR3 sequence is CASSPQGQGRREQYV. CDR3 sequence (DNA): TGTGCCAGCTCTCCTCAGGGACAGGGACGCCGCGAGCAGTACGTC. The rearrangement links TRBV28 to TRBJ2-7; 9 positions match TRBD1. Looked up from germline, CDR1 is MDHEN and CDR2 is SYDVKM. The CDR3 is 15 amino acids. V was pared by 8 bases and J by 6 bases, with 14 bases of the junction left unmatched.

The genes are TRBV4-3 and TRBJ1-4; D uncertain. In germline, CDR1 is LGHNA, CDR2 YSLEER. Deletions cut 0 bases from V and 0 bases from J, with 5 bases between. CDR3 length: 15 amino acids. CDR3 protein: CASSQETATNEKLFF. CDR3 bases: TGCGCCAGCAGCCAAGAAACAGCAACTAATGAAAAACTGTTTTTT.

The rearrangement uses TRBV13 and TRBJ2-7; tentatively, D is TRBD1 (6 bases). This CDR3 comprises 15 residues. Germline CDR1 reads PRHDT; CDR2 reads FYEKMQ (reference sequence). Trimming took off 5 bases at V and 0 bases at J, with 14 bases between the two ends. The CDR3 sequence: CASSVRDIHSYEQYF. The DNA of the CDR3 is TGTGCCAGCAGCGTCCGGGACATCCACTCCTACGAGCAGTACTTC.

This clone ranks as medium-sized. Other DNA sequences within the sample encode an identical CDR3. The rearrangement links TRBV7-8 to TRBJ1-6, with a weak D call TRBD1 (5 bases). The CDR3 is made up of 13 amino acids. Trimming took 5 bases from V and 12 from J, leaving 14 bases between them. Per germline, CDR1 SGHVS and CDR2 FQNEAQ. The CDR3 reads CASSPNLGGPLHF. The CDR3 DNA reads as TGTGCCAGCAGCCCAAATTTGGGGGGACCCCTCCACTTT.

The rearrangement joins TRBV5-8 to TRBJ1-2; the D gene is possibly TRBD1 (5 bases). Trimming left V 3 bases short and J 5 bases short, with 20 bases between. The CDR3 has 16 amino acids. Germline V lookup: CDR1 SGHTS, CDR2 YDEGEE. CDR3 DNA: TGTGCCAGCAGCTCCTACCGGGACTTCGGGGTGTATGGCTACACCTTC. It codes for CASSSYRDFGVYGYTF.